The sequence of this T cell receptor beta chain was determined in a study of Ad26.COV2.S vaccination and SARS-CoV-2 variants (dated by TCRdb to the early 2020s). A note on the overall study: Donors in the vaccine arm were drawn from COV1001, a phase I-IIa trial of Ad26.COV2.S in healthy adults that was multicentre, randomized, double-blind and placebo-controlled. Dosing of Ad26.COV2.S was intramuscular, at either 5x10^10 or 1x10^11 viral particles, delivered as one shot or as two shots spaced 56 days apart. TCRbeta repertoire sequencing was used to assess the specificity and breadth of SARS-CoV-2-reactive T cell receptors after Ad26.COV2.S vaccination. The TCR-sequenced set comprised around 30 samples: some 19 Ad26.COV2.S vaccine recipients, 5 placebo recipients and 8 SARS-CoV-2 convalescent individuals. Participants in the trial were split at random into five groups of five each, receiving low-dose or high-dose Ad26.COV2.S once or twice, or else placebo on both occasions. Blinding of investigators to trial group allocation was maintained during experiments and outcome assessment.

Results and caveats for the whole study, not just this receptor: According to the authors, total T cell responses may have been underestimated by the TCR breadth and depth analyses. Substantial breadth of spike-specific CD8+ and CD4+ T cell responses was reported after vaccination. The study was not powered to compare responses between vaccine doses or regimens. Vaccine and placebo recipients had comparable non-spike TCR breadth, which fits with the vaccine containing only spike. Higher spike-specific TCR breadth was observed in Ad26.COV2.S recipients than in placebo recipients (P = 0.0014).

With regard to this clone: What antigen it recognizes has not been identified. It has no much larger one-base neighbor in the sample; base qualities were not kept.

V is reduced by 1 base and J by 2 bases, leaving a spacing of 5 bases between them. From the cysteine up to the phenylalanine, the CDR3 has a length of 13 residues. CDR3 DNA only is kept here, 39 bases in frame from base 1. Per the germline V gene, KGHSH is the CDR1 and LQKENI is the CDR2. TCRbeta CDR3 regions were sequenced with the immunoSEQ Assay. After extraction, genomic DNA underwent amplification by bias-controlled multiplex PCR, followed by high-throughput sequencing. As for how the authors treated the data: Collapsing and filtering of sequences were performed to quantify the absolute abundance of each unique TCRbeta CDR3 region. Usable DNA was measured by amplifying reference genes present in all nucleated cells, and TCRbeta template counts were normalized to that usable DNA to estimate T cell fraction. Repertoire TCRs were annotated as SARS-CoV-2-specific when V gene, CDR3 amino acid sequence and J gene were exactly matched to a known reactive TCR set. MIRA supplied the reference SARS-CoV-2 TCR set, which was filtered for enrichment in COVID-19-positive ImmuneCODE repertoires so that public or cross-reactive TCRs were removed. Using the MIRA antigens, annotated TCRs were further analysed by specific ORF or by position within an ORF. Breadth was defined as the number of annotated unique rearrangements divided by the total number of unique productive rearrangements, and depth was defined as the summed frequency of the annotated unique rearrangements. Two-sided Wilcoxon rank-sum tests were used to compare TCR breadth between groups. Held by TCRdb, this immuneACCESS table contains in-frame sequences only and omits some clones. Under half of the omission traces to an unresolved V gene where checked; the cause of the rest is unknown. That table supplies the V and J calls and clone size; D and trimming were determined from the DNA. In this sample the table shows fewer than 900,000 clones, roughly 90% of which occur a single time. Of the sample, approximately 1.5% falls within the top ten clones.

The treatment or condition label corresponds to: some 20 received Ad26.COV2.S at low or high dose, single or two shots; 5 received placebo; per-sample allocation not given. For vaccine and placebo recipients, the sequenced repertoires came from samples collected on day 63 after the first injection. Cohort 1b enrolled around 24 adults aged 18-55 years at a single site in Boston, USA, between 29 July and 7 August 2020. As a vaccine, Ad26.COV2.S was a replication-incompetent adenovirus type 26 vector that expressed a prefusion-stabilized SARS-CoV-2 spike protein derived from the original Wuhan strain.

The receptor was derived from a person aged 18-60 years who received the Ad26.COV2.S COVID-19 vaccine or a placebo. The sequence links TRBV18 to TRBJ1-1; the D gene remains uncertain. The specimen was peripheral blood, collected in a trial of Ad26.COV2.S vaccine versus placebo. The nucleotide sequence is TGTGCCAGCTCACCACGGAGTAACACTGAAGCTTTCTTT. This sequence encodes CASSPRSNTEAFF.